The rows below give T cell receptor beta chains drawn from one sample of a study of identical twins. TCRdb passed the 5' RACE reads through MiXCR, listing each CDR3 protein once. The sample lists under 450,000 distinct CDR3 sequences, about 18% seen once, with 12% in the top ten. Material: naive T cells sorted from blood. These TCRs come from a man aged 50 to 59 in good health. Each CDR3 is given with its conserved first and last residue. The D gene is left open where the match is weak. The size of a clone is reported for some rows only, either as once, few or many, or as a class for expanded clones.

clone_size j_call d_call v_call cdr3_nt cdr3_aa
many TRBJ1-6 - TRBV6-1 TGTGCCAGCAGTGGGGCAGGGGTTATCTCACCCCTCCACTTT CASSGAGVISPLHF
few TRBJ2-1 TRBD2 TRBV13 TGTGCCAGCAGCCCCCCCCCGGGAGAGCCAGGGACTAGCGGGAGAGTATCCTACAATGAGCAGTTCTTC CASSPPPGEPGTSGRVSYNEQFF
- TRBJ1-4 - TRBV5-1 TGCGCCAGCAGCGCAGACCCTTCAACTAATGAAAAACTGTTTTTT CASSADPSTNEKLFF
once TRBJ2-3 TRBD2 TRBV4-3 TGCGCCAGCAGCCAAGATGAGGGGCTAGCGGTAGATACGCAGTATTTT CASSQDEGLAVDTQYF
- TRBJ1-1 - TRBV5-1 TGCGCCAGCAGCTCAGGGGTAGGGACCACTGAAGCTTTCTTT CASSSGVGTTEAFF
- TRBJ2-7 - TRBV5-1 TGCGCCAGCAGCCCCGGGTTTTACGAGCAGTACTTC CASSPGFYEQYF
few TRBJ1-2 - TRBV6-2/TRBV6-3 TGTGCCAGCAGCCTACTGAAGGTTTATGGCTACACCTTC CASSLLKVYGYTF
few TRBJ2-1 TRBD2 TRBV20-1 TGCAGTGCTAGAGCGGGACTAGCGGGAATCGAGCAGTTCTTC CSARAGLAGIEQFF
many TRBJ2-2 - TRBV7-2 TGTGCCAGCAGCTTACTAAGGAACACCGGGGAGCTGTTTTTT CASSLLRNTGELFF
- TRBJ2-2 TRBD1 TRBV4-3 TGCGCCAGCAGCCTTCAGGGGGCCCAGAACACCGGGGAGCTGTTTTTT CASSLQGAQNTGELFF
- TRBJ2-1 - TRBV12-3/TRBV12-4 TGTGCCACTCAGAACCTCTACAATGAGCAGTTCTTC CATQNLYNEQFF
- TRBJ2-2 - TRBV12-3/TRBV12-4 TGTGCCAGCAGCCGGATAAGGGGGGCTACGGACACCGGGGAGCTGTTTTTT CASSRIRGATDTGELFF
- TRBJ1-4 - TRBV18 TGTGCCAGCTCACCACGAACACCCCGAAGTGCAACTAATGAAAAACTGTTTTTT CASSPRTPRSATNEKLFF
many TRBJ2-1 TRBD2 TRBV20-1 TGCAGTGCTAGAATAGCGGGAAAATACAATGAGCAGTTCTTC CSARIAGKYNEQFF
many TRBJ2-1 TRBD2 TRBV20-1 TGCAGTGCTCATATAGCCAGCGGGGTTGTCTCCTACAATGAGCAGTTCTTC CSAHIASGVVSYNEQFF
many TRBJ1-4 - TRBV7-9 TGTGCCAGCAGCTTAGGAAGCGGGGGGCGAAATGAAAAACTGTTTTTT CASSLGSGGRNEKLFF
many TRBJ2-7 - TRBV29-1 TGCAGCGTTGCTAGGGGGGAGTACGAGCAGTACTTC CSVARGEYEQYF
- TRBJ1-5 - TRBV15 TGTGCCACCAGCAGAGAAAGACGGACAAATCAGCCCCAGCATTTT CATSRERRTNQPQHF
few TRBJ2-1 - TRBV7-8 TGTGCCAGCAGCTACGGGGGCATGATGTACAATGAGCAGTTCTTC CASSYGGMMYNEQFF
- TRBJ1-6 - TRBV6-5 TGTGCCAGCAGTTATCAGGGACAAAATTCACCCCTCCACTTT CASSYQGQNSPLHF
few TRBJ2-6 - TRBV20-1 TGCAGTGCGCCGGGACGGACCGGGGCCAACGTCCTGACTTTC CSAPGRTGANVLTF
few TRBJ1-4 - TRBV5-5 TGTGCCAGCAGCGTTGAAAAACTGTTTTTT CASSVEKLFF
few TRBJ2-7 TRBD2 TRBV7-9 TGTGCCAGCAGCTCTGGGGCTAGCGGACGAACTTACGAGCAGTACTTC CASSSGASGRTYEQYF
- TRBJ2-3 TRBD1 TRBV10-3 TGTGCCATCAGTGACGCTTCCGGACCGTCCTTGAGGGGACAGGGTAGAGTAGTGGATACGCAGTATTTT CAISDASGPSLRGQGRVVDTQYF
- TRBJ2-2 - TRBV7-9 TGTGCCAGCAGCAGAAACAGGGACACCGGGGAGCTGTTTTTT CASSRNRDTGELFF
- TRBJ1-5 - TRBV12-3/TRBV12-4 TGTGCCAGCAGTCTGTCTAGTGATCAGCCCCAGCATTTT CASSLSSDQPQHF
- TRBJ2-5 TRBD1 TRBV7-2 TGTGCCAGCAGTCCCGACAGGGGCAGGGAGACCCAGTACTTC CASSPDRGRETQYF
- TRBJ1-1 - TRBV10-3 TGTGCCATCAGCGCCGGGACATCCAAGGGTGAAGCTTTCTTT CAISAGTSKGEAFF
few TRBJ2-7 - TRBV4-1 TGCGCCAGCAGCCAAGAAGGGGACGGACTGTTCTACGAGCAGTACTTC CASSQEGDGLFYEQYF
few TRBJ1-2 - TRBV12-3/TRBV12-4 TGTGCCAGCAGTCCCCGTGGTCCCGGGGATGGCTACACCTTC CASSPRGPGDGYTF
few TRBJ2-5 - TRBV25-1 TGTGCCAGCAGTGAAGGCATACAGGGTGAAGGAGAGACCCAGTACTTC CASSEGIQGEGETQYF